What follows are 25 T cell receptor beta chains derived from one specimen sequenced in a study of long-term antiretroviral therapy in people with HIV (dated by TCRdb to the early 2020s). Sequencing of the TRB variable region was done with the immunoSEQ hsTCRB v3.0 assay at survey level resolution. Imported from immuneACCESS, the table was reduced by TCRdb to in-frame sequences with V and J called. These copies leave out some clones; in studies compared against another copy, an unresolved V gene accounts for under half, and the cause of the remainder is not known. This sample holds 30,000 to 40,000 clones; about four fifths were observed only once. Of the sample, roughly 7.3% falls within the top ten clones. The specimen was unsorted PBMCs, collected 0.4 years before starting antiretroviral therapy. The source of these receptors is a man between 18 and 29 years old with HIV.

Comments on this clone: The same CDR3 is also encoded by other DNA sequences in this sample. The chain recombines TRBV4-3 with TRBJ1-4; D unresolved. Trimming shortened V by 7 bases and J by 8 bases, and 14 bases separated the two germline ends. The CDR3 contains 13 residues. Germline V CDR1 and CDR2: LGHNA, YSLEER. This CDR3 is CASTRGVGEKLFF. CDR3 coding DNA: TGCGCCAGCACCCGCGGGGTGGGGGAAAAACTGTTTTTT.

The rearrangement links TRBV7-3 to TRBJ1-1; 8 nucleotides agree with TRBD1. V lost 8 bases and J lost 5; bases outside the gene matches: 7. CDR1 SGHTA and CDR2 FQGTGA come from the germline V gene. The CDR3 is made up of 13 amino acids. CDR3 sequence reads: CASGRDRRTEAFF. CDR3 bases: TGTGCCAGCGGCCGGGACAGGCGGACTGAAGCTTTCTTT.

The V and J genes are TRBV5-4 and TRBJ2-5, with TRBD2 matching 8 bases. Trimming took 0 bases from V and 5 from J; bases not matched to a gene: 3. The CDR3 extends over 14 amino acids. Germline values: CDR1 SGHNT, CDR2 YYREEE (reference sequence). The CDR3 protein is CASSLVGGGETQYF. CDR3 coding DNA: TGTGCCAGCAGCTTGGTGGGCGGGGGGGAGACCCAGTACTTC.

This chain joins TRBV9 and TRBJ2-7; D is perhaps TRBD1 or TRBD2 (5 bases each). The CDR3 length is 13 residues. From germline, CDR1 is SGDLS and CDR2 YYNGEE. The germline V and J ends were trimmed by 4 bases and 5 bases, with 13 bases remaining between them. For the CDR3, the DNA is TGTGCCAGCAGCCGGAACCTGGGGGACGAGCAGTACTTC. It encodes CASSRNLGDEQYF.

Only one count was recorded for this clone. The genes are TRBV11-1 and TRBJ2-4; no firm D call. This CDR3 is built from 17 residues. Trimming cost V 5 bases and J 0 bases, with 17 bases left between them. Germline CDR1 is SGHAT and CDR2 is FQDESV (reference sequence). DNA for the CDR3: TGTGCCAGCAGCCCTCGGCCGGCAGATCTAGCCAAAAACATTCAGTACTTC. Amino acid sequence: CASSPRPADLAKNIQYF.

V and J are TRBV2 and TRBJ1-5, with 9 bases lining up with TRBD1. In germline, CDR1 is SNHLY, CDR2 FYNNEI. With V trimmed by 5 bases and J by 0 bases, 2 bases remained unmatched. The CDR3 sequence is 15 residues long. In DNA, the CDR3 is TGTGCCAGCAGTACACAGGGGGCTAGCAATCAGCCCCAGCATTTT. Its protein is CASSTQGASNQPQHF. The whole variable domain, filled in from reference TRBV2 and TRBJ1-5, reads EPEVTQTPSHQVTQMGQEVILRCVPISNHLYFYWYRQILGQKVEFLVSFYNNEISEKSEIFDDQFSVERPDGSNFTLKIRSTKLEDSAMYFCASSTQGASNQPQHFGDGTRLSIL.

This chain joins TRBV5-6 and TRBJ2-7; D might be TRBD2 (6 bases). V was trimmed by 1 base and J by 6 bases, leaving 14 bases between them. This CDR3 spans 14 amino acids. In germline, CDR1 is SGHDT, CDR2 YYEEEE. The CDR3 sequence: CASSLMEGSGEQYF. The CDR3 DNA reads as TGTGCCAGCAGCTTGATGGAGGGAAGTGGCGAGCAGTACTTC.

This clone has only a few counts. The gene calls are TRBV7-2 and TRBJ2-7; D is ambiguous. The V and J ends lost 5 bases and 7 bases respectively, with 12 bases between them. This CDR3 has 12 amino acids. Germline CDR1 is SGHTA and CDR2 is FQGNSA. The CDR3 coding sequence is TGTGCCAGCAGCCGGATTACGGAGGAGCAGTACTTC. It translates to CASSRITEEQYF. Variable domain in full (rest from reference TRBV7-2 and TRBJ2-7): GAGVSQSPSNKVTEKGKDVELRCDPISGHTALYWYRQSLGQGLEFLIYFQGNSAPDKSGLPSDRFSAERTGGSVSTLTIQRTQQEDSAVYLCASSRITEEQYFGPGTRLTVT.

The V gene is TRBV5-1, the J gene TRBJ1-1, with TRBD1 matching 7 bases. V lost 6 bases, J lost 2 bases, and 10 bases stayed unmatched. Looked up from germline, CDR1 is SGHRS and CDR2 is YFSETQ. This CDR3 has 15 amino acids. CDR3 in amino acids: CASKTSTGTNTEAFF. CDR3 sequence (DNA): TGCGCCAGCAAAACATCGACAGGGACCAACACTGAAGCTTTCTTT.

This chain links TRBV28 with TRBJ2-7; no clear D. V was shortened by 2 bases and J by 1 base, with 6 bases between the two germline ends. The CDR3 loop spans 13 amino acids. Germline assignment: CDR1 MDHEN and CDR2 SYDVKM. The CDR3 nucleotides read TGTGCCAGCAGTTTAACTGGGTCCTACGAGCAGTACTTC. Translation gives CASSLTGSYEQYF.

V and J are TRBV6-1 and TRBJ1-2, with D maybe TRBD1 (6 bases). Germline CDR1 and CDR2: MNHNS and SASEGT. CDR3 size: 14 residues. Trimming took off 4 bases at V and 5 bases at J, with 14 bases between the two ends. The DNA for the CDR3 is TGTGCCAGCAGTGTCGCAGGGGAGGTGTATGGCTACACCTTC. Protein sequence: CASSVAGEVYGYTF.

The chain couples TRBV19 to TRBJ2-3; the match to TRBD2 covers 9 bases. V gave up 1 base and J gave up 5 bases; unmatched junction bases: 7. Germline V gives CDR1 LNHDA, CDR2 SQIVND (reference sequence). The CDR3 consists of 16 residues. The CDR3 protein is CASSIGGGRAGDTQYF. The CDR3 bases are TGTGCCAGTAGTATAGGAGGCGGGAGGGCTGGAGATACGCAGTATTTT.

This chain uses TRBV6-5 with TRBJ2-2; 7 bases fit TRBD2. Trimming took 4 bases from V and 4 from J; bases not matched to a gene: 6. The germline V gene encodes CDR1 MNHEY and CDR2 SVGAGI. The length of the CDR3 is 15 residues. In nucleotides, the CDR3 is TGTGCCAGCAGTTCGACTAGCATGGGCACCGGGGAGCTGTTTTTT. Protein sequence: CASSSTSMGTGELFF.

The rearrangement joins TRBV7-9 to TRBJ1-4, with D possibly being TRBD1 (5 bases). This CDR3 contains 14 residues. Germline CDR1 and CDR2: SEHNR and FQNEAQ (reference sequence). Trimming took off 2 bases at V and 5 bases at J, with 9 bases between the two ends. CDR3 sequence reads: CASSLKGKNEKLFF. The CDR3 DNA follows: TGTGCCAGCAGCTTAAAGGGGAAGAATGAAAAACTGTTTTTT.

As regards this clone: This CDR3 is also generated by other DNA sequences in the sample. This chain uses TRBV2 with TRBJ2-3, with TRBD2 matching 7 bases. Trimming took 3 bases from V and 0 from J; bases not matched to a gene: 3. Per the germline V gene, CDR1 is SNHLY and CDR2 is FYNNEI. The CDR3 extends over 15 amino acids. This chain's CDR3 is CASSETSRSTDTQYF. The CDR3, as DNA: TGTGCCAGCAGTGAGACTAGCAGAAGCACAGATACGCAGTATTTT.

Note on this clone: One end of the junction is discordant with germline, which a read error may explain. J is TRBJ2-7 and V is TRBV27, with 11 nucleotides matching TRBD2. The germline gives CDR1 MNHEY, CDR2 SMNVEV (reference sequence). The CDR3 contains 15 residues. CDR3 DNA sequence: TGTGCCAGCAGTCTTAGCGGGAGGGCCTCCCACGAGCAGTACTTC. Its translation is CASSLSGRASHEQYF.

The chain has TRBV19 and TRBJ1-1; 7 nucleotides align to TRBD1. Germline CDR1 is LNHDA and CDR2 is SQIVND (reference sequence). CDR3 length: 13 amino acids. With 6 bases clipped from V and 3 bases from J, the junction kept 4 bases outside the gene matches. The CDR3 is CASSHRGYTEAFF. Written as DNA, the CDR3 is TGTGCCAGTAGCCACAGGGGATACACTGAAGCTTTCTTT.

J is TRBJ1-2 and V is TRBV23-1, with 9 bases identical to TRBD1. TRBV23-1 has ORF status, its function being uncertain. With V trimmed by 0 bases and J by 5 bases, 10 bases remained unmatched. CDR3 size: 17 residues. The CDR3 spells CASSQSRTGARQYGYTF. The CDR3 DNA sequence: TGCGCCAGCAGTCAATCCCGGACAGGGGCGAGGCAATATGGCTACACCTTC.

The V gene is TRBV5-6, the J gene TRBJ2-3; 8 bases fit TRBD1. CDR1 and CDR2 (germline): SGHDT, YYEEEE. The trim removed 4 bases at V and 7 bases at J, leaving 14 bases unmatched. The CDR3 extends over 16 amino acids. The CDR3 sequence is CASSPQRTGRPNTQYF. CDR3 in DNA: TGTGCCAGCAGCCCCCAGAGGACAGGGCGCCCGAATACGCAGTATTTT.

This chain uses TRBV4-3 with TRBJ1-5; D is undetermined. CDR3 length: 13 residues. The V gene lost 8 bases and the J gene lost 3 bases, with 11 bases spanning the gap. Germline V gives CDR1 LGHNA, CDR2 YSLEER. The CDR3 bases are TGCGCCAGCGGGAGGAATCTCAATCAGCCCCAGCATTTT. Protein: CASGRNLNQPQHF.

The rearrangement links TRBV5-1 to TRBJ1-4; TRBD1 is a possible D gene (6 bases). This CDR3 has 14 residues. Germline loops: CDR1 SGHRS, CDR2 YFSETQ. The V gene lost 0 bases and the J gene lost 17 bases, with 20 bases spanning the gap. This chain's CDR3 is CASSLDQGSGDFFF. CDR3 DNA sequence: TGCGCCAGCAGCTTGGATCAGGGGTCGGGGGACTTTTTTTTT.

J is TRBJ2-6 and V is TRBV2, with 7 bases identical to TRBD1. The trim removed 8 bases at V and 2 bases at J, leaving 12 bases unmatched. This CDR3 has 17 amino acids. Germline assignment: CDR1 SNHLY and CDR2 FYNNEI. The CDR3 protein is CASFYSGTATGANVLTF. CDR3 in DNA: TGTGCCAGCTTTTACTCCGGGACAGCTACTGGGGCCAACGTCCTGACTTTC.

This sequence joins TRBV2 and TRBJ1-1; D unresolved. Germline V gene lookup returns CDR1 SNHLY and CDR2 FYNNEI. This CDR3 spans 16 amino acids. The V and J ends lost 7 bases and 0 bases respectively, with 18 bases between them. The CDR3 nucleotides are TGTGCCAGCAACAGCCCGGGTCCCATGATGAACACTGAAGCTTTCTTT. Translating gives CASNSPGPMMNTEAFF.

The chain uses TRBV29-1 and TRBJ2-1; D possibly uses TRBD1 or TRBD2 (5 bases each). The CDR3 is 14 residues long. CDR1 and CDR2 from the germline V gene are SQVTM and ANQGSEA. Trimming removed 6 bases from V and 3 bases from J, with 15 bases in between. CDR3 sequence reads: CSVSPGPIYNEQFF. CDR3 DNA: TGCAGCGTCTCCCCGGGACCGATCTACAATGAGCAGTTCTTC.

The genes are TRBV6-1 and TRBJ2-2, with TRBD1 as a possible D gene (5 bases). CDR3 length: 14 residues. Trimming shortened V by 1 base and J by 6 bases, and 9 bases separated the two germline ends. Germline V gives CDR1 MNHNS, CDR2 SASEGT. The CDR3 DNA follows: TGTGCCAGCAGTGAAGGGGGCGTGGCCGGGGAGCTGTTTTTT. Its translation: CASSEGGVAGELFF.